This TCR beta chain was identified during a study of blood T cell repertoires in COVID-19. Background on the study: Acute and convalescent COVID-19 specimens originated in the United States, Italy and Spain. The cDNA or gDNA used as material had been derived from T cells, B-cell-depleted T cells, or PBMCs.

Per the original data handling: The authors estimated nucleated cell counts from reference gene primer amplification. Data came from immunoSEQ multiplex PCR; TCRdb stores just in-frame clones and leaves some out. V and J calls plus clone size are reproduced from that table; the DNA served to infer D and trimming. Among about 150,000 clones listed, 83% were seen once. During active infection, Seattle patients enrolled and were then monitored through disease. This clonotype was sampled from an older woman with COVID-19, enrolled during active disease. Sequences were obtained from peripheral blood.

The CDR3 DNA reads as TGTGCCAGCAGTTACTCGAAGCGACGCTCCCCCGGAAACACCATATATTTT. Protein: CASSYSKRRSPGNTIYF. The rearrangement uses TRBV6-8 and TRBJ1-3, with D unresolved. There are 17 residues in the CDR3. Per the germline V gene, CDR1 is MNHGY and CDR2 is SAAAGT. Trimming shortened V by 0 bases and J by 4 bases, and 16 bases separated the two germline ends.